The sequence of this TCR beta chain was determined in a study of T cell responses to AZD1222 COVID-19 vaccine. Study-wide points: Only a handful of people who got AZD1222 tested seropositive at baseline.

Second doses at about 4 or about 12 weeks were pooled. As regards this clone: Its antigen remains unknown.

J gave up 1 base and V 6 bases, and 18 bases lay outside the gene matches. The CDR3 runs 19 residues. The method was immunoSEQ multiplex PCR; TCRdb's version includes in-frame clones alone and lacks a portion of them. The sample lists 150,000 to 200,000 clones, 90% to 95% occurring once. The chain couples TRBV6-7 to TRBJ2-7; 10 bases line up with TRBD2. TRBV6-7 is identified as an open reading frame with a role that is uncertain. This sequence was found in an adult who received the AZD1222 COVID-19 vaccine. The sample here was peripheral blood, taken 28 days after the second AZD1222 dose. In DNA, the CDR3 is TGTGCCAGCAGCCAGATCCAGGGGCCTAGCGGGAGTGTGTCCTACGAGCAGTACTTC. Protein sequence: CASSQIQGPSGSVSYEQYF.